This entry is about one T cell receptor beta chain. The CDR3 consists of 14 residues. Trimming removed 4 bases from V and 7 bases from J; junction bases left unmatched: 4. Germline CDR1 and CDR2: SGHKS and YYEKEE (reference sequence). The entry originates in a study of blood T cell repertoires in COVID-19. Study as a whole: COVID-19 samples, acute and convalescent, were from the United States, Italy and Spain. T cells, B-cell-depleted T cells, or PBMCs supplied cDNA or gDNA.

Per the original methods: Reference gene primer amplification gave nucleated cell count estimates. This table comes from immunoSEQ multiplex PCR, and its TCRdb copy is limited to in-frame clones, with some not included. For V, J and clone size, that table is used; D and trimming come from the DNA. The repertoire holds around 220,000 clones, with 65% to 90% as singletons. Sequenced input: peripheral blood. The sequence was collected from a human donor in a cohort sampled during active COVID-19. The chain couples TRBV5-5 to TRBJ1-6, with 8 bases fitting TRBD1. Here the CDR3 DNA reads TGTGCCAGCAGCCCGGGACAGGCGAATTCACCCCTCCACTTT. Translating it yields CASSPGQANSPLHF.